Listed below are T cell receptor beta chains from one sample, sequenced in a study of T cells in localized non-small cell lung cancer. Generated by immunoSEQ multiplex PCR, the TCRdb table keeps only in-frame clones and is missing some. The sample records 90,000 to 95,000 clones, approximately 86% being singletons. The source was peripheral blood, collected before any cancer treatment. The receptors come from a man aged 40-75 years with stage I squamous cell lung carcinoma. Both conserved end residues are part of each CDR3. A D gene is named only where the DNA matches it firmly. For some rows the clone size is stated as once, few or many, or as a class when expanded; others skip it.

V gene	clone size	D gene	J gene	CDR3 DNA	CDR3 protein
TRBV7-9	-	-	TRBJ1-4	TGTGCCAGCAGCCCGGGACCGGTAGGAGAAAAACTGTTTTTT	CASSPGPVGEKLFF
TRBV5-1	-	-	TRBJ1-1	TGCGCCAGCAGCCCTGGGACTTCAGAGAACACTGAAGCTTTCTTT	CASSPGTSENTEAFF
TRBV28	-	-	TRBJ2-4	TGTGCCAGCAGTTTATTTAAGCTAGGACATACCAAAAACATTCAGTACTTC	CASSLFKLGHTKNIQYF
TRBV9	-	-	TRBJ2-3	TGTGCCAGCAACTATGCGCTGGGATCAGATACGCAGTATTTT	CASNYALGSDTQYF
TRBV27	-	TRBD1	TRBJ2-7	TGTGCCAGCAGTTTGGACAGGGGGAGAGAGCAGTACTTC	CASSLDRGREQYF
TRBV4-1	-	TRBD1	TRBJ2-1	TGCGCCAGCAGCCGAGGACAGGGGGCCAACAATGAGCAGTTCTTC	CASSRGQGANNEQFF
TRBV19	-	-	TRBJ1-6	TGTGCCAGTGGGACCTCCTACCGCTCACCCCTCCACTTT	CASGTSYRSPLHF
TRBV7-2	-	-	TRBJ1-2	TGTGCCAGCAGCCAATTCCAGGGAGGAAACTATGGCTACACCTTC	CASSQFQGGNYGYTF
TRBV7-2	-	TRBD1	TRBJ2-5	TGTGCCAGCAGCTTCAACAGGGGAAAAGAGACCCAGTACTTC	CASSFNRGKETQYF
TRBV20-1	-	TRBD1	TRBJ1-1	TGCAGTGCCCCGGACAGGGCGACCTTCTTT	CSAPDRATFF
TRBV18	few	TRBD1	TRBJ1-4	TGTGCCAGCTCACCTGGACAGGGTCATCGTGAAAAACTGTTTTTT	CASSPGQGHREKLFF
TRBV4-2	-	-	TRBJ1-5	TGTGCCAGCAGCCAAGTTGCAGGGGGCAATCAGCCCCAGCATTTT	CASSQVAGGNQPQHF
TRBV10-3	-	-	TRBJ2-2	TGTGCCAGTCGAGATACAGGTGCCGACACCGGGGAGCTGTTTTTT	CASRDTGADTGELFF
TRBV19	-	-	TRBJ2-3	TGTGCCAGTAGTATAAGGACGGTGGATACGCAGTATTTT	CASSIRTVDTQYF
TRBV7-6	-	TRBD1	TRBJ2-1	TGTGCCAGCACCGTAGGACAGGGGGCCAACTACAATGAGCAGTTCTTC	CASTVGQGANYNEQFF
TRBV19	few	-	TRBJ1-1	TGTGCCAGTAGTATAGGCTCGGGCGTATACACTGAAGCTTTCTTT	CASSIGSGVYTEAFF
TRBV6-5	-	-	TRBJ2-3	TGTGCCAGCAGTTTCGGGACCACAGATACGCAGTATTTT	CASSFGTTDTQYF
TRBV6-5	-	TRBD1	TRBJ1-3	TGTGCCAGCAGTGGGGAGGACAGGGGCGGAAACACCATATATTTT	CASSGEDRGGNTIYF
TRBV1	-	-	TRBJ2-3	TGCACCAGCAGCCAGCGGCTCGGACTAGCGGGGGCCTGGGTAGATACGCAGTATTTT	CTSSQRLGLAGAWVDTQYF
TRBV5-1	-	-	TRBJ2-3	TGCGCCAGCAGCTTGTTACCGGGACTCAACACAGATACGCAGTATTTT	CASSLLPGLNTDTQYF
TRBV7-2	-	-	TRBJ2-1	TGTGCCAGCAGCCCCCGACAGCCGCAGTTCTTC	CASSPRQPQFF
TRBV18	-	TRBD2	TRBJ2-5	TGTGCCAGCTCCGGTAGCGGGGGTACAGAGACCCAGTACTTC	CASSGSGGTETQYF
TRBV7-8	-	-	TRBJ1-2	TGTGCCAGCAGCCCGCTTCGTGTGTGGGCCCTCTATGGCTACACCTTC	CASSPLRVWALYGYTF
TRBV7-9	-	TRBD1	TRBJ2-5	TGTGCCAGCAGCTCCAGGACAGGTGTCGGGCAAGAGACCCAGTACTTC	CASSSRTGVGQETQYF
TRBV5-1	-	-	TRBJ1-6	TGCGCCAGCAGCTCAGGACAGTCCTCCAATTCACCCCTCCACTTT	CASSSGQSSNSPLHF
TRBV10-3	-	-	TRBJ2-1	TGTGCCATCAGTGAGGGCAATGAGCAGTTCTTC	CAISEGNEQFF
TRBV5-6	-	TRBD1	TRBJ1-5	TGTGCCAGCAGCTTGGGGACAGGGGGTCAGCCCCAGCATTTT	CASSLGTGGQPQHF
TRBV18	-	-	TRBJ2-2	TGTGCCAGCTCACCAGCGGTAACCGGGGAGCTGTTTTTT	CASSPAVTGELFF
TRBV7-2	-	-	TRBJ2-1	TGTGCCAGCAGCTACGGACTCTCCTACAATGAGCAGTTCTTC	CASSYGLSYNEQFF
TRBV7-2	-	-	TRBJ2-5	TGTGCCAGCAGCTTATATGGAGATGGCCGGGAGACCCAGTACTTC	CASSLYGDGRETQYF
TRBV5-1	-	-	TRBJ2-2	TGCGCCAGCAGCTTGCCAGGGAACACCGGGGAGCTGTTTTTT	CASSLPGNTGELFF
TRBV9	-	-	TRBJ2-6	TGTGCCAGCAGCGTAGATCCTGGGGCCAACGTCCTGACTTTC	CASSVDPGANVLTF
TRBV29-1	-	-	TRBJ2-1	TGCAGCGTTGTCCCCAGGGGCAGGGACGCGGAGCAGTTCTTC	CSVVPRGRDAEQFF
TRBV21-1	-	-	TRBJ1-2	TGTGCCAAGAAAAGCGAACGGATTTATGGCTACACCTTC	CAKKSERIYGYTF
TRBV27	-	TRBD2	TRBJ2-5	TGTGCCAGCAGACTAACGAGCGGGGCACAAGAGACCCAGTACTTC	CASRLTSGAQETQYF
TRBV10-2	-	-	TRBJ1-6	TGCGCCAGCAGTGAGTCAGGCCAGCCGGCGTCTCCCCTCCACTTT	CASSESGQPASPLHF
TRBV25-1	-	TRBD1	TRBJ2-7	TGTGCCAGCAGTGAATCTGTTACCGGGACAGGGGGCTCCGAGCAGTACTTC	CASSESVTGTGGSEQYF
TRBV19	-	-	TRBJ1-1	TGTGCCAGTAGTATGAAGTTGTTAGGGTGGAACACTGAAGCTTTCTTT	CASSMKLLGWNTEAFF
TRBV28	once	-	TRBJ1-2	TGTGCCAGCAGTTTCGGAGTCTATGGCTACACCTTC	CASSFGVYGYTF
TRBV7-2	-	TRBD1	TRBJ1-1	TGTGCCAGCAGCTCCAGAGCAGGGGGCCGTCGGACTGAAGCTTTCTTT	CASSSRAGGRRTEAFF
TRBV20-1	-	-	TRBJ1-2	TGCAGTGCTACCCGGGTGGAGGGCTACACCTTC	CSATRVEGYTF
TRBV7-6	-	-	TRBJ1-1	TGTGCCAGCAGCTCAGATACTGAAGCTTTCTTT	CASSSDTEAFF
TRBV18	-	TRBD1	TRBJ2-5	TGTGCCAGCACGCGACAGGGAGAGCAACAAGAGACCCAGTACTTC	CASTRQGEQQETQYF
TRBV5-1	-	-	TRBJ2-5	TGCGCCAGCAGCTCTGGGGGTTCTCAACAAGAGACCCAGTACTTC	CASSSGGSQQETQYF
TRBV11-2	few	-	TRBJ2-7	TGTGCCAGCAGCTCCCTTAGGAGGAACTCCTACGAGCAGTACTTC	CASSSLRRNSYEQYF
TRBV5-1	-	-	TRBJ1-2	TGCGCCAGCAGCTTGGGGGGCGAGACTTATGGCTACACCTTC	CASSLGGETYGYTF
TRBV19	-	-	TRBJ1-4	TGTGCCAGTAGTATAGAATCGGGCAGGGGAGGAGGAAAACTGTTTTTT	CASSIESGRGGGKLFF
TRBV7-2	once	-	TRBJ1-1	TGTGCCAGCAGCTCGTCTAGGGACACTGAAGCTTTCTTT	CASSSSRDTEAFF
TRBV29-1	-	-	TRBJ1-2	TGCAGCGTACCAAAAGAGACAGCAAATTATGGCTACACCTTC	CSVPKETANYGYTF
TRBV14	-	-	TRBJ2-5	TGTGCCAGCAGCCAAGAAAGAACAGAACAAGAGACCCAGTACTTC	CASSQERTEQETQYF